This paragraph covers one T cell receptor beta chain sequence. The record originates from a study of blood T cell repertoires in COVID-19. About the study: T cells, B-cell-depleted T cells, or PBMCs provided the cDNA or gDNA that served as material.

As originally analysed: Estimation of nucleated cell counts was performed using reference gene primer amplification. The protocol was immunoSEQ multiplex PCR, while the TCRdb copy is restricted to in-frame clones and leaves out a portion. Clone size and V and J calls were adopted from that table, with D and trimming inferred from the DNA. The data hold some 450,000 clones, with 80% to 90% observed a single time. One Seattle source followed patients from active infection through their disease course. V lost 0 bases, J lost 1 base, and 12 bases lay in between. This CDR3 has 16 residues. Per germline, CDR1 LNHDA and CDR2 SQIVND (reference sequence).

Sequenced: peripheral blood. The chain uses TRBV19 and TRBJ2-5, with a possible D match to TRBD2 (6 bases). This receptor was obtained from a young man with COVID-19, enrolled during active disease. CDR3 DNA: TGTGCCAGTAGTATAGATCACGGGGGTCCCCAAGAGACCCAGTACTTC. Protein sequence: CASSIDHGGPQETQYF.